This TCR beta chain stems from a study of regulatory T cells in long-lasting Graves disease. Study information: Patients with new Graves' disease had used antithyroid drugs below 3 months. General study results and limits: TCR diversity was lower in persistent than newly diagnosed Graves' disease.

Stated time point: newly diagnosed GD, antithyroid drugs for less than 3 months. Following extraction of RNA from PBMCs, that RNA was used to make the TCR library. This clonotype turned up a few times. Its specificity is unknown. Arm-PCR of CDR3 regions and iRepertoire HTBI primers were used to build TCR beta libraries. Each CDR3 protein gets one entry after TCRdb re-called the multiplex PCR reads with MiXCR. The sample carries hundreds of thousands of distinct CDR3 sequences, roughly 15% recorded once. CDR1 is MNHEY and CDR2 is SMNVEV in the germline V gene (reference sequence). This CDR3 spans 13 amino acids. Germline trimming cut 7 bases from V and 5 bases from J; bases unmatched to any gene: 4. These records were also assigned to another study, of T cells in Graves' hyperthyroidism and ophthalmopathy. From that report: Those with hyperthyroidism were 18 to 65 years old, newly diagnosed, and ill for under 2 months. HTBI primers were the set used in a first-round RT-PCR of the TCR CDR3.

The chain couples TRBV27 to TRBJ2-2, with 7 bases aligning to TRBD2. The sequencing here drew on peripheral blood mononuclear cells (PBMCs), taken at new diagnosis, from a patient treated with antithyroid drugs. The TCR originated in a woman aged 25 to 39 with Graves disease. CDR3 nucleotide sequence: TGTGCCAGCACCTGGGGGGGGACCGGGGAGCTGTTTTTT. Residues: CASTWGGTGELFF.